The source of this T cell receptor (beta chain) is a study of response to subunit inactivated influenza vaccine (dated by TCRdb to between 2017 and 2018). For context, the study as a whole: Deep quantitative T cell receptor repertoire profiling was used in the study to track responses to a trivalent subunit inactivated influenza vaccine. The paper as a whole reports these results and caveats: The authors proposed that each seasonal influenza vaccination may bring in only a limited number of new T cells.

Turning to this clonotype: Its specific antigen is unknown. A junction end diverges from the germline sequence, so it may reflect a read error.

The CDR3 numbers 11 residues from cysteine through phenylalanine. The kept DNA is CDR3 alone, 33 bases in frame from the first base. Reading the germline V gene gives CDR1 MNHEY and CDR2 SVGEGT. The library was obtained by RT-PCR. The sample was run on an Illumina HiSeq 2500. Using fastp trimming at Q25 and MiXCR clonotype assembly, TCRdb reanalyzed the public sequencing data and kept in-frame beta chains. Every CDR3 protein is listed once, alongside the most common genes and DNA of its rows. Here the sample has about 170,000 distinct CDR3 sequences; about 12% occur a single time. About 29% of the sample is in the top ten clones. These data were also reused for a study on T cells expressing NK-cell markers. The second paper states: TCR beta cDNA libraries were prepared using 5'RACE template switching, which introduced a universal primer site and unique molecular identifiers. TCR beta-chain repertoires were profiled in sorted CD3+CD56+NKG2C+, CD3+CD56+NKG2C- and CD3+CD56-NKG2C+ T-cell subsets from about 8 donors. Among the eight sequenced donors, only one was HCMV-seronegative, while the other seven were HCMV-seropositive. In several experiments an anti-gammadeltaTCR antibody was added to restrict sorting to alphabetaTCR-expressing T cells. In roughly six donors, the dominant CD3+CD56+NKG2C+ clonotypes ranked among the top 10 CD8+ clonotypes, making up roughly 1.0-7.0% of CD8+ T cells. Those dominant clonotypes were again the most abundant among CD3+CD56-NKG2C+ cells in a handful of donors, at roughly 25-60.1%. Whether the expanded NKG2C-expressing T cell clones were specific for HCMV antigens was left unclear. The eight sequenced donors were randomly selected healthy volunteers, three men and five women. A commercial ELISA kit detecting HCMV-specific IgG in serum was used to determine HCMV serostatus. Ficoll density gradient centrifugation was used to isolate peripheral blood mononuclear cells from blood. CD4+ and CD8+ T cells were isolated from PBMC by magnetic immunoseparation with Miltenyi isolation kits. cDNA synthesis was primed from the TCR beta constant segment, followed by two successive PCR amplification steps. Sequencing of the libraries produced 2 x 150 bp reads on Illumina HiSeq 2000/2500, MiSeq or NextSeq. Reads were demultiplexed and grouped by UMI with MIGEC, and clonotypes were assembled and quantified with MiTCR. To exclude erroneous sequences, only TCR cDNA sequences supported by at least two reads were retained. Downstream repertoire analysis used the tcR package, and clonotypes were matched across fractions by CDR3 nucleotide sequence plus V segment. VDJmatch was used to annotate antigen specificity against VDJdb, with one amino acid substitution in CDR3 allowed.

The sequencing here drew on CD8+ T cells sorted from PBMCs, taken roughly 12 days after vaccination. This sequence was found in a man aged 45-65 years who received an inactivated influenza vaccine. Donor details come from another sample of the same person, matched by shared clones. The receptor chain draws on TRBV6-2 or TRBV6-3 and TRBJ2-1; the D call could be TRBD1 or TRBD2, with each sharing 5 bases. CDR3 protein: CASSYPGPNCF. The nucleotides are TGTGCCAGCAGTTATCCGGGACCCAACTGCTTC.